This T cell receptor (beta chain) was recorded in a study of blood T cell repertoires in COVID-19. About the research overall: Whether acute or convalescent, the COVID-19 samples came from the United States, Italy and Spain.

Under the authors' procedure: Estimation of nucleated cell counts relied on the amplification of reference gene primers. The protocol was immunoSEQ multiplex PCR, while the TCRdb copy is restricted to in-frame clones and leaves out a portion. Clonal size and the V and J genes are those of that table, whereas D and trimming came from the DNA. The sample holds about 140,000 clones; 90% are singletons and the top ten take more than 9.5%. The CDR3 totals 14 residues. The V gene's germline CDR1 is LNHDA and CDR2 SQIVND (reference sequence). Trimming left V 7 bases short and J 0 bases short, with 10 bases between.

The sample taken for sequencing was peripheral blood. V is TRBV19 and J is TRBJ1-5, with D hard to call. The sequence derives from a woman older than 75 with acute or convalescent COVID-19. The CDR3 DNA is TGTGCCAGTAATGTAGATTATAGCAATCAGCCCCAGCATTTT. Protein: CASNVDYSNQPQHF.